A selection of T cell receptor beta chains follows, all from one sample in a study of blood T cells in healthy people across ages. Using its own MiXCR run on the 5' RACE reads, TCRdb lists one record per CDR3 protein. The sample yields more than 1 million distinct CDR3 sequences, 40% to 55% seen once. Sequenced input: blood. These receptor sequences come from an older woman in good health. Each CDR3 is given with its conserved first and last residue. The D gene is left open where the match is weak. Only some rows state a clone size, as once, few, many or a class for expanded clones.

J gene,clone size,D gene,V gene,CDR3 DNA,CDR3 protein
TRBJ2-7,.,.,TRBV27,TGTGCCAGCAGTAAATCCGGGACTGAACTCTACGAGCAGTACTTC,CASSKSGTELYEQYF
TRBJ2-6,.,.,TRBV2,TGTGCCAGCAGGGGGTTTTACGGGGCCAACGTCCTGACTTTC,CASRGFYGANVLTF
TRBJ2-5,.,.,TRBV7-9,TGTGCCAGCAGCCCCTTAACTGAGACCCAGTACTTC,CASSPLTETQYF
TRBJ2-4,few,TRBD1,TRBV7-8,TGTGCCAGCAGCGTAAGGGACAGGGGAAACATTCAGTACTTC,CASSVRDRGNIQYF
TRBJ2-4,.,.,TRBV7-8,TGTGCCAGCAGCTTAATCCAGGGAAGAAAAAACATTCAGTACTTC,CASSLIQGRKNIQYF
TRBJ1-1,.,.,TRBV20-1,TGCAGTGCTAGAGATTTGGCAGGGAAAGAGAACACTGAAGCTTTCTTT,CSARDLAGKENTEAFF
TRBJ2-4,.,TRBD1,TRBV6-1,TGTGCCAGCAGTGAATGGGGACAGGGGTTTCGGAACATTCGGTACTTC,CASSEWGQGFRNIRYF
TRBJ2-5,.,.,TRBV2,TGTGCCAGCAGTGTCCAGGGAGGACAAGAGACCCAGTACTTC,CASSVQGGQETQYF
TRBJ1-2,few,.,TRBV7-2,TGTGCCAGCAGCTTAGACGCCTATAACTATGGCTACACCTTC,CASSLDAYNYGYTF
TRBJ2-5,.,TRBD2,TRBV18,TGTGCCAGCTCACCGTCTCTAGCGGTTCGTGGCGAGACCCAGTACTTC,CASSPSLAVRGETQYF
TRBJ2-1,few,.,TRBV20-1,TGCAGTGCTAGAGGAAGTCGGGACCAATCCTACAATGAGCAGTTCTTC,CSARGSRDQSYNEQFF
TRBJ2-4,few,TRBD1,TRBV9,TGTGCCAGCAGCGTAGCCCCCACAGGGGGTTTAAACATTCAGTACTTC,CASSVAPTGGLNIQYF
TRBJ2-7,few,.,TRBV6-6,TGTGCCAGCAGACACGGACTGAATATCTACGAGCAGTACTTC,CASRHGLNIYEQYF
TRBJ2-1,few,.,TRBV29-1,TGCAGCGTTCAGGAATCCTACAATGAGCAGTTCTTC,CSVQESYNEQFF
TRBJ2-1,.,.,TRBV7-9,TGTGCCAGCAGCTCGACCGAGGGTGAGCAGTTCTTC,CASSSTEGEQFF
TRBJ2-7,few,TRBD1,TRBV7-9,TGTGCCAGCAGTCGACCCGGGACAGCTACCTACGAGCAGTACTTC,CASSRPGTATYEQYF
TRBJ2-7,.,TRBD2,TRBV25-1,TGTGCCAGCAGTCGACTAGCGGGAGGGGGCTACAATGAGCAGTACTTC,CASSRLAGGGYNEQYF
TRBJ2-7,.,.,TRBV27,TGTGCCAGCAGTTCTACAGGGTTCGACCAGTACTTC,CASSSTGFDQYF
TRBJ1-3,.,.,TRBV29-1,TGCAGCGTCGAACAGGGCACCATATATTTT,CSVEQGTIYF
TRBJ1-6,.,.,TRBV20-1,TGCAGTGCTAGACAGGGATATGATAATTCACCCCTCCACTTT,CSARQGYDNSPLHF
TRBJ1-2,few,.,TRBV20-1,TGCAGTGCGGCGCCCGACTCGAGGGGCGCGATCTATGGCTACACCTTC,CSAAPDSRGAIYGYTF
TRBJ1-4,.,.,TRBV21-1,TGTGCCAGCAAACGAGGGGTAGATGAAAAACTGTTTTTT,CASKRGVDEKLFF
TRBJ2-3,.,.,TRBV5-1,TGCGCCAGCGGCTTTGACGCAGATACGCAGTATTTT,CASGFDADTQYF
TRBJ1-1,.,.,TRBV5-6,TGTGCCAGCAGCTTGGTTCGGGGCGGATTAAACACTGAAGCTTTCTTT,CASSLVRGGLNTEAFF
TRBJ1-2,few,TRBD1,TRBV9,TGTGCCAGCAGCTTCCGGGACAGCCTATACTATGGCTACACCTTC,CASSFRDSLYYGYTF
TRBJ2-7,.,TRBD1,TRBV20-1,TGCAGTGCTAGGATTACAGGGGTCCCAAACTACGAGCAGTACTTC,CSARITGVPNYEQYF
TRBJ2-7,.,TRBD2,TRBV4-1,TGCGCCAGCCTCCCTAGCGGGAGAACGGACGAGCAGTACTTC,CASLPSGRTDEQYF